This TCR beta chain was retrieved from a study of neurological immune-mediated disorders. Points from the study as a whole: HTLV-1-associated myelopathy ranked highest for TCR clonal expansion and multiple sclerosis lowest, beneath healthy controls.

TCRdb re-analysed the 5' RACE reads in MiXCR, keeping a single row per CDR3 protein. The sample holds over 90,000 distinct CDR3 sequences, approximately 10% seen once. The V gene end was trimmed by 3 bases and the J gene end by 7 bases; junction bases not matched to a gene: 14. This CDR3 region has 17 residues. CDR1 is SGDLS and CDR2 is YYNGEE in the germline V gene. Time point meaning: longitudinal time-point 3. The unsorted libraries originated from 2 million PBMCs that had been stored at -80 C. On this clonotype: What it binds is unknown.

The receptor's source is a female donor with HTLV-1-associated myelopathy (HAM/TSP). This chain uses TRBV9 with TRBJ2-7; 12 bases line up with TRBD2. The sample taken for sequencing was PBMCs. The CDR3 loop reads CASSAKTSGGGLFEQYF. DNA for the CDR3: TGTGCCAGCAGCGCCAAGACTAGCGGGGGCGGTTTATTTGAGCAGTACTTC.